Listed here are 30 T cell receptor beta chains from one sample, sequenced in a study of blood T cell repertoires in COVID-19. The method was immunoSEQ multiplex PCR; TCRdb's version includes in-frame clones alone and lacks a portion of them. The sample holds about 240,000 clones, about four fifths seen once. The sample comprised peripheral blood. Source of these receptors: a man younger than 40 who had recovered from COVID-19.

The gene calls are TRBV7-8 and TRBJ1-1, with a tentative D call TRBD1 (5 bases). In germline, CDR1 is SGHVS, CDR2 FQNEAQ. This CDR3 has 15 residues. V was trimmed by 5 bases and J by 2 bases, leaving 15 bases between them. The CDR3, as DNA: TGTGCCAGCAGCCACCCGGGGGGGTTAAACACTGAAGCTTTCTTT. Protein sequence: CASSHPGGLNTEAFF.

The rearrangement joins TRBV5-1 to TRBJ2-1, with TRBD1 identical over 10 bases. Per the germline V gene, CDR1 is SGHRS and CDR2 is YFSETQ. The junction had 4 bases not matched to a gene; V was cut back by 1 base and J by 3 bases. This CDR3 comprises 16 residues. This CDR3 reads CASSLMGTGDYNEQFF. The DNA for the CDR3 is TGCGCCAGCAGCTTGATGGGGACAGGGGACTACAATGAGCAGTTCTTC.

The rearrangement uses TRBV19 and TRBJ2-2; 10 nucleotides align to TRBD1. CDR1 and CDR2 from the germline V gene are LNHDA and SQIVND (reference sequence). Trimming at V came to 7 bases and at J to 7 bases, leaving 6 bases not matched to a gene. The CDR3 covers 14 residues. CDR3 region: CASNWGQGIGELFF. Written as DNA, the CDR3 is TGTGCCAGTAATTGGGGACAGGGGATCGGGGAGCTGTTTTTT.

This clone was seen only a few times. The gene calls are TRBV4-1 and TRBJ2-2, with D possibly being TRBD1 (6 bases). The CDR3 is 17 amino acids. Between the trimmed V and J ends, which lost 1 base and 3 bases, there was a span of 15 bases. Germline CDR1 is MGHRA and CDR2 is YSYEKL. The CDR3 loop is CASSQGVRGKYTGELFF. DNA for the CDR3: TGCGCCAGCAGCCAAGGGGTGAGGGGGAAATACACCGGGGAGCTGTTTTTT.

V usage is TRBV5-6 and J usage is TRBJ1-3, with a tentative D call TRBD1 (5 bases). Trimming removed 4 bases from V and 4 bases from J, with 12 bases in between. The CDR3 is made up of 14 amino acids. Germline V gene data show CDR1 as SGHDT and CDR2 as YYEEEE. CDR3 sequence reads: CASSGAWGGNTIYF. Here the CDR3 DNA reads TGTGCCAGCAGCGGGGCGTGGGGAGGAAACACCATATATTTT.

The chain couples TRBV5-6 to TRBJ1-5; TRBD1 matches 7 bases. Germline V gives CDR1 SGHDT, CDR2 YYEEEE. CDR3 length equals 13 residues. V lost 4 bases, J lost 8 bases, and 6 bases stayed unmatched. This CDR3 reads CASSRDRAEPQHF. The CDR3, as DNA: TGTGCCAGCAGCCGCGACAGGGCTGAGCCCCAGCATTTT. The whole variable domain, remainder taken from reference TRBV5-6 and TRBJ1-5, is DAGVTQSPTHLIKTRGQQVTLRCSPKSGHDTVSWYQQALGQGPQFIFQYYEEEERQRGNFPDRFSGHQFPNYSSELNVNALLLGDSALYLCASSRDRAEPQHFGDGTRLSIL.

This rearrangement joins TRBV5-4 to TRBJ2-1, with 8 nucleotides matching TRBD2. V gave up 1 base and J gave up 3 bases; unmatched junction bases: 3. Germline assignment: CDR1 SGHNT and CDR2 YYREEE (reference sequence). The CDR3 spans 15 residues. CDR3 sequence (DNA): TGTGCCAGCAGCTTGAAGAGCGGGGGCTACAATGAGCAGTTCTTC. Amino acid sequence: CASSLKSGGYNEQFF.

This sequence joins TRBV10-2 and TRBJ1-2; D possibly corresponds to TRBD1 (6 bases). V shed 4 bases and J shed 8 bases, with 14 bases lying between them. CDR3 size: 13 residues. The germline V gene encodes CDR1 WSHSY and CDR2 SAAADI. The CDR3 region has the DNA TGCGCCAGCAGTGCTCACAGGGCTGGCGGCTACACCTTC. Protein product: CASSAHRAGGYTF.

CDR3 sequence: CSVTAGTGGASTDTQYF. In nucleotides, the CDR3 is TGCAGCGTTACCGCCGGGACAGGGGGGGCTAGCACAGATACGCAGTATTTT. V gene TRBV29-1 combines with J gene TRBJ2-3; TRBD1 matches 11 bases. CDR1 and CDR2 from the germline V gene are SQVTM and ANQGSEA. V lost 5 bases and J lost 0; bases outside the gene matches: 10. This CDR3 contains 17 residues.

The chain has TRBV6-6 and TRBJ2-2, with TRBD1 identical over 9 bases. The CDR3 has 15 amino acids. Per germline, CDR1 MNHNY and CDR2 SVGAGI (reference sequence). J was trimmed by 3 bases and V by 8 bases; bases with no gene match: 7. The CDR3 bases are TGTGCCAGCCACATTAGACAGGGGGACACCGGGGAGCTGTTTTTT. It yields the protein CASHIRQGDTGELFF.

The rearrangement links TRBV7-2 to TRBJ2-1, with 11 bases identical to TRBD2. CDR1 SGHTA and CDR2 FQGNSA come from the germline V gene. The CDR3 consists of 15 residues. V lost 4 bases and J lost 4; bases outside the gene matches: 3. CDR3 residues: CASSSGLAEYNEQFF. DNA of the CDR3: TGTGCCAGCAGCTCGGGACTAGCGGAGTACAATGAGCAGTTCTTC.

J is TRBJ2-7 and V is TRBV27, with 10 bases aligning to TRBD2. The length of the CDR3 is 14 residues. CDR1 is MNHEY, CDR2 SMNVEV, per germline (reference sequence). Germline trimming cut 6 bases from V and 2 bases from J; bases unmatched to any gene: 4. In DNA, the CDR3 is TGTGCCAGCAGGCGGACTAGCGGAACCTACGAGCAGTACTTC. Its protein is CASRRTSGTYEQYF.

This clone showed up just once. This chain connects TRBV11-3 to TRBJ1-3; 7 bases line up with TRBD1. CDR1 is SGHNT, CDR2 YENEEA, per germline. The CDR3 has 12 residues. Trimming cost V 5 bases and J 8 bases; bases outside gene matches: 3. The CDR3 DNA sequence: TGTGCCAGCAGCGGCAGGGGGGACACCATATATTTT. Its translation is CASSGRGDTIYF.

CDR3 sequence: CASSSRTGTYEQYV. The CDR3 DNA reads as TGTGCCAGCAGTTCCCGGACGGGGACCTACGAGCAGTACGTC. This chain links TRBV6-5 with TRBJ2-7; perhaps TRBD2 as D (5 bases). This CDR3 contains 14 residues. V lost 4 bases to trimming and J lost 2 bases, with 12 bases between them. Germline CDR1 MNHEY, CDR2 SVGAGI.

The rearrangement links TRBV7-3 to TRBJ2-2; 9 bases map to TRBD1. The CDR3 is 15 residues long. V lost 4 bases and J lost 5; bases outside the gene matches: 5. CDR1 SGHTA and CDR2 FQGTGA come from the germline V gene. The CDR3 protein is CASSSPGTGTGELFF. As DNA, the CDR3 is TGTGCCAGCAGCTCCCCCGGGACAGGGACCGGGGAGCTGTTTTTT.

The chain joins TRBV19 to TRBJ2-5; 13 positions match TRBD2. CDR1 is LNHDA and CDR2 is SQIVND in the germline V gene (reference sequence). This CDR3 is 15 amino acids long. J was trimmed by 2 bases and V by 8 bases; bases with no gene match: 5. The CDR3 region has the DNA TGTGCCAGTGGGGGACTAGCGGGGTCACAAGAGACCCAGTACTTC. This sequence encodes CASGGLAGSQETQYF.

This clone was found many times. The rearrangement uses TRBV9 and TRBJ1-5; D is unclear. The CDR3 contains 13 residues. The ends were cut back, 0 bases at V and 5 bases at J, with 6 bases in the middle. Germline CDR1 is SGDLS and CDR2 is YYNGEE. In DNA form, the CDR3 reads TGTGCCAGCAGCGTAGAAGAGGATCAGCCCCAGCATTTT. Translating gives CASSVEEDQPQHF.

This clone has only a few counts. The chain combines TRBV3-1 (or the pseudogene TRBV3-2) with TRBJ2-7; no definite D call. Trimming took 4 bases from V and 2 from J, leaving 12 bases between them. This CDR3 spans 14 amino acids. Germline V gene lookup returns CDR1 LGHDT and CDR2 YNNKEL (reference sequence). The DNA of the CDR3 is TGTGCCAGCAGCCCGGGTCACTTCACCTACGAGCAGTACGTC. This gives the protein CASSPGHFTYEQYV.

The chain couples TRBV5-1 to TRBJ2-3; the match to TRBD1 covers 10 bases. The CDR3 contains 15 residues. V trimming: 1 base; J trimming: 3 bases; junction bases outside the gene matches: 2. Germline V gene data show CDR1 as SGHRS and CDR2 as YFSETQ. This CDR3 reads CASSLRGQGTDTQYF. CDR3 nucleotides: TGCGCCAGCAGCTTGCGGGGACAGGGGACAGATACGCAGTATTTT.

This rearrangement joins TRBV2 to TRBJ1-5, with 11 bases matching TRBD1. Germline V gives CDR1 SNHLY, CDR2 FYNNEI. The V and J ends lost 5 bases and 0 bases, in that order; junction bases with no gene match: 9. The CDR3 totals 18 residues. As DNA, the CDR3 is TGTGCCAGCAGTTGGGACAGGGGGTCCGGCAATAGCAATCAGCCCCAGCATTTT. Its translation is CASSWDRGSGNSNQPQHF.

This rearrangement joins TRBV28 to TRBJ1-4; TRBD1 aligns across 8 bases. V shed 4 bases and J 10 bases; nucleotides not matched to a gene: 8. The CDR3 is made up of 14 amino acids. Germline CDR1 reads MDHEN; CDR2 reads SYDVKM. The CDR3 DNA is TGTGCCAGCAGTTCGGGAGACAGGGGAGGAAAACTGTTTTTT. Amino acid sequence: CASSSGDRGGKLFF.

This clone has a single count. The genes are TRBV19 and TRBJ2-7; D perhaps matches TRBD2 (6 bases). The CDR3 runs 13 residues. The V end was cut by 3 bases, the J end by 5 bases, with 11 bases between. CDR1 is LNHDA, CDR2 SQIVND, per germline (reference sequence). CDR3 residues: CASSMYSGDEQYF. The CDR3 coding sequence is TGTGCCAGTAGTATGTATAGCGGCGACGAGCAGTACTTC.

This clone was picked up one time. The chain is built from TRBV3-1 (or the pseudogene TRBV3-2) and TRBJ2-1; perhaps TRBD1 as D (6 bases). Trimming stripped 4 bases from V and 1 base from J, with 11 bases between. There are 15 residues in the CDR3. Per germline, CDR1 LGHDT and CDR2 YNNKEL (reference sequence). The CDR3 DNA sequence: TGTGCCAGCAGCCCGGGGACACAATCCTACAATGAGCAGTTCTTC. Amino acid sequence: CASSPGTQSYNEQFF.

The rearrangement uses TRBV9 and TRBJ1-2; 8 nucleotides agree with TRBD1. This CDR3 spans 14 amino acids. Germline V gene lookup returns CDR1 SGDLS and CDR2 YYNGEE. The V and J ends lost 4 bases and 4 bases, in that order; junction bases with no gene match: 6. The CDR3 DNA follows: TGTGCCAGCAGCCCGGGACAGGACTCCTATGGCTACACCTTC. As protein: CASSPGQDSYGYTF.

Regarding this clone: Other DNA sequences of this sample code for an identical CDR3. V gene TRBV7-3 combines with J gene TRBJ1-1; D is uncertain. V was pared by 0 bases and J by 3 bases, with 5 bases between. The CDR3 contains 13 residues. Per the germline V gene, CDR1 is SGHTA and CDR2 is FQGTGA. The chain's CDR3 is CASSLTSDTEAFF. The CDR3 DNA reads as TGTGCCAGCAGCTTAACGTCTGACACTGAAGCTTTCTTT.

V gene TRBV2 combines with J gene TRBJ1-2; 9 positions agree with TRBD1. Trimming at V came to 6 bases and at J to 5 bases, leaving 4 bases not matched to a gene. Germline V lookup: CDR1 SNHLY, CDR2 FYNNEI. The CDR3 consists of 13 residues. Here the CDR3 reads CASRGTGYYGYTF. CDR3 DNA: TGTGCCAGCAGGGGGACAGGGTATTATGGCTACACCTTC. The complete variable domain, with remaining parts taken from reference TRBV2 and TRBJ1-2, reads EPEVTQTPSHQVTQMGQEVILRCVPISNHLYFYWYRQILGQKVEFLVSFYNNEISEKSEIFDDQFSVERPDGSNFTLKIRSTKLEDSAMYFCASRGTGYYGYTFGSGTRLTVV.

The V and J genes are TRBV9 and TRBJ1-1, with D unclear. The CDR3 loop spans 11 amino acids. V was shortened by 5 bases and J by 9 bases, with 11 bases between the two germline ends. Per the germline V gene, CDR1 is SGDLS and CDR2 is YYNGEE. CDR3 in amino acids: CASRSRGKAFF. The CDR3 DNA reads TGTGCCAGCAGGTCCCGGGGAAAAGCTTTCTTT.

This chain connects TRBV19 to TRBJ1-2; D ambiguous. Trimming removed 3 bases from V and 3 bases from J, with 26 bases in between. CDR1 is LNHDA, CDR2 SQIVND, per germline (reference sequence). This CDR3 comprises 19 residues. The CDR3 coding sequence is TGTGCCAGTAGTATTTGGAGCTGGATTGGAGAAACCGAATACTATGGCTACACCTTC. Its translation: CASSIWSWIGETEYYGYTF.

This clone was seen more than once but under ten times. V gene TRBV6-1 combines with J gene TRBJ1-1, with D tentatively TRBD1 (6 bases). Per germline, CDR1 MNHNS and CDR2 SASEGT. The V end lost 2 bases, the J end lost 2 bases, and 18 bases lay between the germline ends. This CDR3 comprises 17 residues. The CDR3 protein is CASSESPGANFNTEAFF. The DNA of the CDR3 is TGTGCCAGCAGTGAATCGCCAGGGGCAAACTTCAACACTGAAGCTTTCTTT.

The chain uses TRBV9 and TRBJ2-2; D is possibly TRBD2 (5 bases). CDR1 is SGDLS and CDR2 is YYNGEE in the germline V gene. V lost 0 bases to trimming and J lost 6 bases, with 12 bases between them. The CDR3 runs 15 residues. The CDR3 spells CASSVDGSGAGELFF. CDR3 coding DNA: TGTGCCAGCAGCGTAGACGGATCCGGGGCCGGGGAGCTGTTTTTT.